These 6 T cell receptor beta chains were sequenced from one sample in a study of identical twins. From the 5' RACE reads, TCRdb called clonotypes with MiXCR, one entry per CDR3 protein. Among about 220,000 distinct CDR3 sequences listed, more than 6.5% were seen once. In addition, the sample was reused for a study of yellow fever vaccine responses in identical twins.

Sequenced: memory (CD45RO+) T cells sorted from blood. The receptor source for this set is a young woman in good health.

This clonotype was found a few times. This chain joins TRBV9 and TRBJ2-5; 13 nucleotides agree with TRBD2. Germline V gene lookup returns CDR1 SGDLS and CDR2 YYNGEE. The CDR3 is 16 residues long. V lost 0 bases, J lost 5 bases, and 4 bases stayed unmatched. The CDR3 DNA follows: TGTGCCAGCAGCGTAGGACTAGCGGGGGGTGGTGAGACCCAGTACTTC. Residues: CASSVGLAGGGETQYF.

The chain recombines TRBV11-2 with TRBJ2-4, with TRBD1 identical over 7 bases. The germline gives CDR1 SGHAT, CDR2 FQNNGV. The CDR3 extends over 21 amino acids. V lost 4 bases to trimming and J lost 7 bases; unmatched junction nucleotides: 28. CDR3 DNA sequence: TGTGCCAGCAGCTACTCATACAGCCCGGGACAGTCCCAGGGGGAGCCTAACATTCAGTACTTC. This sequence encodes CASSYSYSPGQSQGEPNIQYF.

This clonotype came up many times. This CDR3 reads CASSLGLYEQYF. The DNA for the CDR3 is TGTGCCAGCAGTTTAGGTCTTTACGAGCAGTACTTC. The chain carries TRBV12-3 or TRBV12-4 and TRBJ2-7; no firm D call. The CDR3 totals 12 residues. Between the trimmed V and J ends, which lost 1 base and 4 bases, there was a span of 5 bases.

CDR3 DNA sequence: TGCAGTGCTAGAGATTTGCGCACAGATACGCAGTATTTT. Protein product: CSARDLRTDTQYF. The chain recombines TRBV20-1 with TRBJ2-3, with D unclear. Trimming left V 0 bases short and J 1 base short, with 5 bases between. The CDR3 runs to 13 residues. CDR1 is DFQATT and CDR2 is SNEGSKA in the germline V gene (reference sequence).

This clonotype was counted ten times or more. J is TRBJ2-7 and V is TRBV20-1; unclear D gene. V was shortened by 4 bases and J by 0 bases, with 7 bases between the two germline ends. Germline V CDR1 and CDR2: DFQATT, SNEGSKA (reference sequence). The CDR3 totals 12 residues. The CDR3 sequence is CSAIRSSYEQYF. CDR3 sequence (DNA): TGCAGTGCTATCAGGAGCTCCTACGAGCAGTACTTC.

This clonotype has more than one count but fewer than ten. The rearrangement uses TRBV12-3 or TRBV12-4 and TRBJ1-5; D gene uncertain. CDR3 length: 11 residues. V was pared by 8 bases and J by 5 bases, with 7 bases between. DNA for the CDR3: TGTGCCAGCGGAGGGTATCAGCCCCAGCATTTT. It is translated as CASGGYQPQHF.